This TCR beta chain was sequenced in a study of OX40 agonist ivuxolimab in advanced cancers. Study-level information: Patients' therapy was ivuxolimab, an antibody that acts as an agonist of OX40 (CD134).

General study findings and limits: CD8+ T cells showed, on average, more clonal expansion than CD4+ cells.

V gave up 6 bases and J gave up 4 bases, with 9 bases separating them. The CDR3 totals 13 residues. Per the germline V gene, CDR1 is MNHEY and CDR2 is SMNVEV (reference sequence). Autoimmune disease history or systemic immunosuppression meant exclusion. Blood draws occurred at baseline, cycle 4 day 1, and cycle 7 day 1. TCRdb keeps only in-frame clones here, not all; method: immunoSEQ multiplex PCR. This sample carries about 43,000 clones, roughly 93% of them seen once, and the ten largest clones take 15% to 20%. Turning to this clone: Its target is unknown.

Sequencing used CD4+ or CD8+ T cells sorted from blood, obtained in a trial of the OX40 agonist ivuxolimab. The sequence came from an adult with an advanced solid tumor such as melanoma, head and neck, liver or kidney cancer. This rearrangement joins TRBV27 to TRBJ1-4; no firm D call. CDR3 sequence (DNA): TGTGCCAGCAGGGGCCAGGATAATGAAAAACTGTTTTTT. Protein: CASRGQDNEKLFF.